The next 3 T cell receptor beta chains were all read from a single sample in a study of cytomegalovirus exposure and HLA in healthy donors. TCRdb keeps only in-frame clones here, not all; method: immunoSEQ multiplex PCR. The sample has about 340,000 clones, more than 80% seen once; the top ten hold more than 0.8%. The sequenced sample consisted of PBMCs. These receptors were collected from a woman aged 18-29 years in good health and CMV-seronegative.

The V call is TRBV18, the J call TRBJ1-2, with 10 bases lining up with TRBD1. Trimming cost V 0 bases and J 4 bases; bases outside gene matches: 2. The CDR3 is 15 amino acids. Looked up from germline, CDR1 is KGHSH and CDR2 is LQKENI. The CDR3 DNA reads TGTGCCAGCTCACCACCGGGACAGGGGTCCTATGGCTACACCTTC. This encodes CASSPPGQGSYGYTF.

This clone was detected only a few times. The V and J genes are TRBV5-6 and TRBJ2-4; D gene uncertain. Germline V CDR1 and CDR2: SGHDT, YYEEEE. V lost 1 base, J lost 6 bases, and 8 bases lay in between. There are 13 residues in the CDR3. The CDR3 DNA reads TGTGCCAGCAGCTTGAACATCGCAAACATTCAGTACTTC. It encodes CASSLNIANIQYF. The full variable domain, completed using reference TRBV5-6 and TRBJ2-4, is DAGVTQSPTHLIKTRGQQVTLRCSPKSGHDTVSWYQQALGQGPQFIFQYYEEEERQRGNFPDRFSGHQFPNYSSELNVNALLLGDSALYLCASSLNIANIQYFGAGTRLSVL.

This clone was observed a few times. This chain links TRBV11-2 with TRBJ1-1, with 8 bases matching TRBD1. The CDR3 is made up of 15 amino acids. The germline CDR1 and CDR2 sequences are SGHAT and FQNNGV. The trim removed 5 bases at V and 2 bases at J, leaving 7 bases unmatched. CDR3 DNA sequence: TGTGCCAGCAGCGAACGGACAGGGCAAAACACTGAAGCTTTCTTT. Protein: CASSERTGQNTEAFF.